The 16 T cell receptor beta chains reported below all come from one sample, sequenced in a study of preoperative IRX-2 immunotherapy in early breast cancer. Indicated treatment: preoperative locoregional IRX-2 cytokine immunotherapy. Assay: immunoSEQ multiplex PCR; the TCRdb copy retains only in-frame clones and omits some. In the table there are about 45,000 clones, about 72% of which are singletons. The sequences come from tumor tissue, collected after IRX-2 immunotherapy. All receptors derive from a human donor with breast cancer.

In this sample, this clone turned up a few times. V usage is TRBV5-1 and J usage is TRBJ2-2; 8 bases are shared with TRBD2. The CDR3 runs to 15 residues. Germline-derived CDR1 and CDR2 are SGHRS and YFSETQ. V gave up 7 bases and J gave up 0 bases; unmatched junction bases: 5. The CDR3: CASLGSGANTGELFF. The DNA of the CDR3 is TGCGCCAGCTTAGGTAGCGGGGCGAACACCGGGGAGCTGTTTTTT.

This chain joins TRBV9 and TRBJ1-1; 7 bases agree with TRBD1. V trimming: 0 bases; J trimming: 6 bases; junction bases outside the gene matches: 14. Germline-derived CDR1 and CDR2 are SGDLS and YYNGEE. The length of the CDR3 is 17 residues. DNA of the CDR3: TGTGCCAGCAGCGTAGGTCTCTGGGAGGGGGCGAGAGCTGAAGCTTTCTTT. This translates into CASSVGLWEGARAEAFF.

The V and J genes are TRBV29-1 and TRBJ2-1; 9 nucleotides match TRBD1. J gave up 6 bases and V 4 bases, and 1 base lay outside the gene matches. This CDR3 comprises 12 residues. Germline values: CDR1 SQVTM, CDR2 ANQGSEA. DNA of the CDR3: TGCAGCGTTGGGGGACAGGGCAATGAGCAGTTCTTC. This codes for CSVGGQGNEQFF.

In DNA form, the CDR3 reads TGTGCCAGCAGTGTGCCCCTCCCTAGTCCCAGGGTCAGCAATCAGCCCCAGCATTTT. This translates into CASSVPLPSPRVSNQPQHF. This chain uses TRBV6-4 with TRBJ1-5; D perhaps matches TRBD1 (5 bases). There are 19 residues in the CDR3. Germline CDR1 and CDR2: MRHNA and SNTAGT. V lost 4 bases, J lost 1 base, and 23 bases lay in between.

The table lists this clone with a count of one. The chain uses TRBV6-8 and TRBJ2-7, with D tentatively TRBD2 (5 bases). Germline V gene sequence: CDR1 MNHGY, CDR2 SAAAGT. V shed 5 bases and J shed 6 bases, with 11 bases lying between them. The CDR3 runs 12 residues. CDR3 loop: CASSGIRGEQYF. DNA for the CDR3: TGTGCCAGCAGTGGGATTCGGGGCGAGCAGTACTTC.

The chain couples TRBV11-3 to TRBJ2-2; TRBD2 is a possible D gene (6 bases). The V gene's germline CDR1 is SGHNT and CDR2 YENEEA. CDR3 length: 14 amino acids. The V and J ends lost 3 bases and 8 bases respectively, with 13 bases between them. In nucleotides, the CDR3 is TGTGCCAGCAGCTTGGCAGGCGGGGCGGGGGAGCTGTTTTTT. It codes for CASSLAGGAGELFF.

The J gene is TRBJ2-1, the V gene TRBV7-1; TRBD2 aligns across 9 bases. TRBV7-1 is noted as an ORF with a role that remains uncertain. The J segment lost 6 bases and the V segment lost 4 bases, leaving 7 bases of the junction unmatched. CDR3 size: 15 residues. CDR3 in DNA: TGTGCCAGCAGCTTGGGGCTAGCGGGAAGCAATGAGCAGTTCTTC. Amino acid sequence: CASSLGLAGSNEQFF.

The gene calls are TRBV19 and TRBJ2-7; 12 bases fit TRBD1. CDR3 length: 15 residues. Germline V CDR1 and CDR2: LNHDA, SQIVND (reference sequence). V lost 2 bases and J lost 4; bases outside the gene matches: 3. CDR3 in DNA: TGTGCCAGTAGTATACCGGGACAGGGGGCTTACGAGCAGTACTTC. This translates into CASSIPGQGAYEQYF.

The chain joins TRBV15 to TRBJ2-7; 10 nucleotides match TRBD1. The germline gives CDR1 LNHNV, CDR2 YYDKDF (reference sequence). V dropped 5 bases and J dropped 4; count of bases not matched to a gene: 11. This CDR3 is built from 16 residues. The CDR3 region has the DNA TGTGCCACCAGCGGTCGCCGGGACAGGGGATCGTACGAGCAGTACTTC. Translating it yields CATSGRRDRGSYEQYF.

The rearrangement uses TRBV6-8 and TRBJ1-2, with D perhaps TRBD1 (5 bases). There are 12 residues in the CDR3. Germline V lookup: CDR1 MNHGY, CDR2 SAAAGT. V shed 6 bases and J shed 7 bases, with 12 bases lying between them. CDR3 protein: CASRGTGGGYTF. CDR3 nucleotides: TGTGCCAGCAGGGGGACCGGAGGTGGCTACACCTTC.

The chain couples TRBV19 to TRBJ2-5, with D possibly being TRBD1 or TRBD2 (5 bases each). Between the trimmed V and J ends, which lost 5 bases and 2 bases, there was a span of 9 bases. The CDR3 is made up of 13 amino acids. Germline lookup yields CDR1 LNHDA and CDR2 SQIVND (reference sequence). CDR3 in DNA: TGTGCCAGTAGTGGGGGAATACAAGAGACCCAGTACTTC. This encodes CASSGGIQETQYF.

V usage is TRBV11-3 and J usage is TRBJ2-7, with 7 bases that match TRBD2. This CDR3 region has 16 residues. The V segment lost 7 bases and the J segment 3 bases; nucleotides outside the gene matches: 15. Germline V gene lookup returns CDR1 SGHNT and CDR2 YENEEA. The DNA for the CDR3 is TGTGCCAGCACCCCCGGTGGGGGGGAAAGTCTCTACGAGCAGTACTTC. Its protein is CASTPGGGESLYEQYF.

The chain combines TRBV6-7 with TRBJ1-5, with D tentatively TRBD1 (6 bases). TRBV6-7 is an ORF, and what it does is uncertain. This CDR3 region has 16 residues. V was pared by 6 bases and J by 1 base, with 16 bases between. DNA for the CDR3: TGTGCCAGCAGGCCCATGGGGGGCGTCAGCAATCAGCCCCAGCATTTT. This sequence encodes CASRPMGGVSNQPQHF.

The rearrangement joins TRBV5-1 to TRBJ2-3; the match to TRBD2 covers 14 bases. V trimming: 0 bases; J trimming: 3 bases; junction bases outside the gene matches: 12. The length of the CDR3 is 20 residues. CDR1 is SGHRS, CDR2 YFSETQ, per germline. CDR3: CASSLGYGTSGGRVTDTQYF. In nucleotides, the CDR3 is TGCGCCAGCAGCTTGGGGTATGGGACTAGCGGGGGACGTGTGACAGATACGCAGTATTTT.

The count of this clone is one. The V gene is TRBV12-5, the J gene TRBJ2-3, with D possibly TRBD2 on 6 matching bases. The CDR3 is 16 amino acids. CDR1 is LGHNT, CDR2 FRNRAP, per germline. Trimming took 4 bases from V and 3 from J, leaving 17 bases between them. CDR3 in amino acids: CASGSLRGLGTDTQYF. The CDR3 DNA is TGTGCTAGTGGTTCTTTACGGGGACTCGGGACAGATACGCAGTATTTT. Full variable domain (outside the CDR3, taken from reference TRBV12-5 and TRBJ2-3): DARVTQTPRHKVTEMGQEVTMRCQPILGHNTVFWYRQTMMQGLELLAYFRNRAPLDDSGMPKDRFSAEMPDATLATLKIQPSEPRDSAVYFCASGSLRGLGTDTQYFGPGTRLTVL.

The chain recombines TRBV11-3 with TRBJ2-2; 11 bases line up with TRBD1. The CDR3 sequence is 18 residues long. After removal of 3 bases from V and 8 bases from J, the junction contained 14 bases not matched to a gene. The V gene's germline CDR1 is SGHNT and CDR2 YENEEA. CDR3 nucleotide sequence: TGTGCCAGCAGCTTCCAAACCCGGGACAGGGGGAATCGTGGGGAGCTGTTTTTT. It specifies CASSFQTRDRGNRGELFF.